This T cell receptor (beta chain) appears in the sequencing data of a study of T cells after yellow fever vaccination. TCRdb reprocessed the 5' RACE reads via MiXCR and lists one record per CDR3 protein. The table lists approximately 550,000 distinct CDR3 sequences, roughly a fifth of them singletons, with approximately 15% in the top ten. General observations from the study: Reappearance after the booster was seen for most primary-vaccination clones, at 95% to 96% CD4 and 75% to 90% CD8. Clonotypes found in both CD4 and CD8 compartments made up a small share. Weaker overall, the secondary response nonetheless peaked faster (day 5 versus 15).

V gave up 6 bases and J gave up 4 bases, with 16 bases separating them. This CDR3 region has 14 residues. The germline gives CDR1 MNHEY, CDR2 SVGEGT. In regard to this clonotype: Its specificity is unknown.

The chain couples TRBV6-2 or TRBV6-3 to TRBJ2-7; the D is unclear. This receptor was identified in a man under 40 who received the YFV17D yellow fever vaccine. Sequencing was performed on PBMCs, taken 15 days after the yellow fever booster vaccination. The CDR3 coding sequence is TGTGCCAGCAGAAAGATCTCCGCGGAGTACGAGCAGTACTTC. This sequence encodes CASRKISAEYEQYF.